A selection of T cell receptor beta chains follows, all from one sample in a study of blood T cells in healthy people across ages. TCRdb re-called the 5' RACE reads through MiXCR, storing one row per CDR3 protein. The sample lists over 750,000 distinct CDR3 sequences, roughly 25% seen once, with roughly a tenth in the top ten. These data also formed part of another study, on T cells of mothers and their children.

The sample taken for sequencing was blood. These receptor sequences come from a boy between 5 and 17 years old in good health. Each CDR3 is given with its conserved first and last residue. Fields, in order: V gene, clone size, D gene, J gene, CDR3 protein, CDR3 DNA. A D gene is named only where the DNA matches it firmly. Where a row states a size, it is once, few, many or the class of an expanded clone; other rows omit it.

TRBV5-4	.	.	TRBJ1-3	CASSFQGTNSGNTIYF	TGTGCCAGCAGCTTCCAGGGCACGAACTCTGGAAACACCATATATTTT
TRBV7-2	few	TRBD1	TRBJ2-5	CASSKARDRVFLQETQYF	TGTGCCAGCAGCAAAGCTCGGGACAGGGTTTTCCTACAAGAGACCCAGTACTTC
TRBV20-1	.	.	TRBJ2-7	CSSAAPLRVNPRVCF	TGCAGTTCGGCGGCTCCCCTACGAGTAAACCCCCGAGTCTGCTTC
TRBV12-3/TRBV12-4	.	.	TRBJ1-2	CASSFTVRGNGYTF	TGTGCCAGCAGTTTTACGGTCCGGGGCAATGGCTACACCTTC
TRBV20-1	few	.	TRBJ1-5	CSASPGYSNQPQHF	TGCAGTGCTAGTCCCGGATATAGCAATCAGCCCCAGCATTTT
TRBV12-3/TRBV12-4	.	.	TRBJ1-1	CASSWGPDTEAFF	TGTGCCAGCAGCTGGGGGCCGGACACTGAAGCTTTCTTT
TRBV7-9	.	.	TRBJ2-5	CASSIKTSETQYF	TGTGCCAGCAGCATCAAGACATCTGAGACCCAGTACTTC
TRBV12-3/TRBV12-4	.	.	TRBJ1-5	CASDALWADHNQPQHF	TGTGCCAGCGACGCCCTGTGGGCGGATCACAATCAGCCCCAGCATTTT
TRBV28	.	.	TRBJ1-1	CASSPPSILRGVEAFF	TGTGCCAGCAGTCCCCCCTCCATTCTGAGAGGGGTTGAAGCTTTCTTT
TRBV7-9	few	.	TRBJ2-1	CASSLFSMYNEQFF	TGTGCCAGCAGCTTATTCTCTATGTACAATGAGCAGTTCTTC
TRBV7-2	few	.	TRBJ2-3	CASSPEGTDTQYF	TGTGCCAGCAGTCCAGAGGGCACAGATACGCAGTATTTT
TRBV7-9	once	TRBD1	TRBJ2-7	CASSSDRDRAWEQYF	TGTGCCAGCAGCTCAGACCGGGACAGAGCGTGGGAGCAGTACTTC
TRBV6-5	few	.	TRBJ2-7	CASSYSGTNYEQYF	TGTGCCAGCAGTTATTCCGGGACAAACTACGAGCAGTACTTC
TRBV2	.	.	TRBJ2-3	CASSVSRGETDTQYF	TGTGCCAGCAGTGTATCCAGGGGGGAAACAGATACGCAGTATTTT
TRBV13	.	TRBD1	TRBJ2-7	CASSLGGTDRLEQYF	TGTGCCAGCAGCTTAGGCGGGACAGATCGTCTCGAGCAGTACTTC
TRBV20-1	few	.	TRBJ2-7	CSASMTGLGAYEQYF	TGCAGTGCTAGCATGACAGGTCTCGGGGCCTACGAGCAGTACTTC
TRBV9	few	.	TRBJ2-3	CASSAPTGAPTDTQYF	TGTGCCAGCAGCGCACCCACGGGGGCCCCCACAGATACGCAGTATTTT
TRBV7-9	.	.	TRBJ1-1	CASRPTYLNTEAFF	TGTGCCAGCAGGCCTACCTACTTGAACACTGAAGCTTTCTTT
TRBV25-1	.	.	TRBJ2-3	CASSEYLSEGSADTQYF	TGTGCCAGCAGTGAATATCTGTCGGAGGGCAGCGCAGATACGCAGTATTTT
TRBV3-1	few	TRBD1	TRBJ1-6	CASSQAGTGLNSPLHF	TGTGCCAGCAGCCAAGCCGGGACAGGACTCAATTCACCCCTCCACTTT
TRBV7-7	.	TRBD2	TRBJ2-5	CASSGGEGKTQYF	TGTGCTAGCAGCGGGGGGGAAGGAAAGACCCAGTACTTC
TRBV29-1	.	.	TRBJ1-1	CSVVGGVNTEAFF	TGCAGCGTTGTCGGGGGGGTGAACACTGAAGCTTTCTTT
TRBV11-2	.	.	TRBJ2-7	CASSEGLNYEQYF	TGTGCCAGCAGCGAGGGACTGAACTACGAGCAGTACTTC
TRBV7-2	few	.	TRBJ2-7	CASSLSEGTYEQYF	TGTGCCAGCAGCCTATCGGAGGGAACCTACGAGCAGTACTTC
TRBV29-1	few	.	TRBJ2-1	CSVEGSTGGKYNEQFF	TGCAGCGTTGAAGGATCGACCGGCGGGAAGTACAATGAGCAGTTCTTC
TRBV24-1	.	.	TRBJ2-1	CATSDWPTILQFF	TGTGCCACCAGTGATTGGCCTACAATTTTGCAGTTCTTC
TRBV12-3/TRBV12-4	.	TRBD2	TRBJ2-5	CASRASGEETQYF	TGTGCCAGCAGGGCTAGCGGGGAAGAGACCCAGTACTTC
TRBV27	few	.	TRBJ2-1	CASSSGVEYNEQFF	TGTGCCAGCAGTTCTGGGGTCGAATACAATGAGCAGTTCTTC
TRBV7-2	.	TRBD2	TRBJ2-5	CASSRTSTPETQYF	TGTGCCAGCAGCCGGACTAGCACCCCGGAGACCCAGTACTTC
TRBV12-3/TRBV12-4	.	TRBD1	TRBJ2-1	CASSFAGGMNEQFF	TGTGCCAGCAGTTTTGCAGGGGGCATGAATGAGCAGTTCTTC
TRBV20-1	few	TRBD2	TRBJ2-5	CSAWAGSGRTVGETQYF	TGCAGTGCCTGGGCTGGTAGCGGGAGGACCGTGGGGGAGACCCAGTACTTC
TRBV9	.	TRBD2	TRBJ2-3	CASSAGTSATDTQYF	TGTGCCAGCAGCGCCGGGACTAGCGCCACAGATACGCAGTATTTT
TRBV7-2	few	.	TRBJ2-5	CASSQGHTIALETQYF	TGTGCCAGCAGCCAAGGACATACTATCGCCCTAGAGACCCAGTACTTC
TRBV27	few	TRBD2	TRBJ2-5	CASSLWGGPEETQYF	TGTGCCAGCAGTTTATGGGGAGGGCCTGAGGAGACCCAGTACTTC
TRBV7-3	.	.	TRBJ2-4	CASSPDGAKNIQYF	TGTGCCAGCAGCCCAGACGGGGCCAAAAACATTCAGTACTTC
TRBV7-9	few	.	TRBJ1-3	CASSLAWQGSGNTIYF	TGTGCCAGCAGCTTAGCGTGGCAGGGCTCTGGAAACACCATATATTTT
TRBV9	.	TRBD1	TRBJ1-3	CASSTGTAYSGNTIYF	TGTGCCAGCAGCACAGGGACAGCCTACTCTGGAAACACCATATATTTT
TRBV19	few	.	TRBJ2-7	CASSIPGLDEQYF	TGTGCCAGTAGTATCCCGGGATTGGACGAGCAGTACTTC
TRBV6-1	.	TRBD1	TRBJ1-4	CASRPNRGRRTNEKLFF	TGTGCCAGCAGGCCCAACAGGGGGAGGAGAACTAATGAAAAACTGTTTTTT
TRBV9	few	TRBD2	TRBJ2-4	CASSGGLEGDKNIQYF	TGTGCCAGCAGCGGGGGACTAGAAGGCGACAAAAACATTCAGTACTTC
TRBV28	.	TRBD2	TRBJ2-1	CASSLYLGSGEQFF	TGTGCCAGCAGTTTATACCTGGGTAGCGGGGAGCAGTTCTTC
TRBV11-2	.	TRBD2	TRBJ2-1	CASRRLAGPSKQFF	TGTGCCAGCAGGAGACTAGCTGGTCCCTCTAAGCAGTTCTTC
TRBV5-6	.	.	TRBJ1-2	CASSKTGHRGYTF	TGTGCCAGCAGCAAGACAGGCCACCGAGGCTACACCTTC
TRBV4-1	few	TRBD2	TRBJ2-5	CATQGLAGETQYF	TGCGCCACCCAGGGACTAGCGGGCGAGACCCAGTACTTC
TRBV12-3/TRBV12-4	.	TRBD2	TRBJ2-3	CASRTRTSGATTDVEYF	TGTGCCAGCAGAACGCGGACTAGCGGAGCAACCACAGATGTGGAGTATTTT
TRBV6-5	few	.	TRBJ2-3	CASEGGGPDTQYF	TGTGCCAGCGAGGGAGGGGGCCCGGATACGCAGTATTTT
TRBV7-9	.	.	TRBJ2-2	CARSPSSDTGELFF	TGTGCCAGAAGCCCCTCGTCGGACACCGGGGAGCTGTTTTTT
TRBV5-6	.	TRBD1	TRBJ1-3	CASSMTGAGNTIYF	TGTGCCAGCAGCATGACAGGGGCTGGAAACACCATATATTTT
TRBV3-1	few	.	TRBJ2-1	CASSQDFQRVNEQFF	TGTGCCAGCAGCCAAGATTTTCAGCGAGTGAATGAGCAGTTCTTC
TRBV6-2/TRBV6-3	few	.	TRBJ2-5	CASSPLRGRGEQCF	TGTGCCAGCAGTCCCCTACGGGGTAGAGGAGAGCAGTGCTTC
TRBV7-9	.	.	TRBJ2-5	CASSLVGDNGQETQYF	TGTGCCAGCAGCTTAGTTGGGGACAACGGCCAAGAGACCCAGTACTTC
TRBV27	few	.	TRBJ1-1	CASSFSVGGPSTEAFF	TGTGCCAGCAGTTTCTCCGTTGGAGGTCCGAGCACTGAAGCTTTCTTT
TRBV7-9	many	.	TRBJ2-7	CASTSSSYEQYF	TGTGCCAGCACCAGCTCCTCCTACGAGCAGTACTTC
TRBV6-5	few	.	TRBJ2-7	CASSYAGDYEQYF	TGTGCCAGCAGTTACGCAGGGGACTACGAGCAGTACTTC
TRBV5-6	few	.	TRBJ2-5	CASSPLPGETQYF	TGTGCCAGCAGCCCTCTCCCCGGGGAGACCCAGTACTTC
TRBV12-5	.	.	TRBJ1-2	CASGHRTSNYGYTF	TGTGCTAGTGGACACAGGACTTCTAACTATGGCTACACCTTC
TRBV4-3	few	TRBD2	TRBJ2-5	CASSPHRSGQETQYF	TGCGCCAGCAGCCCTCATCGTAGCGGGCAAGAGACCCAGTACTTC